This T cell receptor (beta chain) was profiled in a study of glioma-infiltrating T cells (dated by TCRdb to between 2015 and 2016). For the wider study: Glioma tissue, non-neoplastic brain tissue and matched peripheral blood mononuclear cells were used as sources from which TCR alpha- and beta-chain repertoires were sequenced. The paired cohort comprised three low-grade glioma patients, roughly 8 primary glioblastoma patients and three non-glioma patients contributing non-neoplastic brain tissue. To measure divergence between tissue and blood T-cell populations, each tissue-infiltrating repertoire was compared with the peripheral blood repertoire of the same patient. The full study reports these points: VJ-independent divergence between tissue and blood was found to be below expectation in non-neoplastic patients but above expectation in all gliomas, particularly low-grade gliomas. Group comparisons were based on small numbers of patients: three non-neoplastic, three low-grade glioma and about eight glioblastoma patients. Very few CDR3 sequences were shared between tissue and blood, attributed to high CDR3 diversity and limited sampling.

TCR alpha and beta CDR3 regions were amplified with the iRepertoire nested amplicon-rescue multiplex PCR (arm-PCR) platform from RNA. For one-step reverse transcription and amplification, about 90-400 ng of tissue mRNA or PBMC total RNA was used as input. After bead purification, a secondary multiplex PCR added Illumina adapters, and libraries were gel-purified between 200 and 400 bp. Internal 6-nucleotide barcodes were carried by the libraries and were used for demultiplexing. Sequencing of libraries was performed on an Illumina MiSeq with 2x220 or 2x250 nucleotide paired-end reads. Per the source publication's procedure: Paired reads were merged with FLASH 1.2.11 and aligned to the GRCh37 human genome with BWA-MEM before extracting TRA and TRB reads. For V and J assignment, an IMGT-derived reference of cassette sequences and CDR3 motifs that included pseudogenes was used. Reads were translated in three frames, and productive CDR3s were defined as those with a C...FGXG motif and no stop codons. A clonotype was defined as a unique combination of a V-J cassette pair and a CDR3 amino acid sequence. Hamming distance filtering was applied to reads, with thresholds set by the sequence error rate of each sample in mapped regions. TCRdb reprocessing: public reads trimmed at Q25 with fastp, clones called with MiXCR, in-frame beta chains kept. Records with the same CDR3 protein are collapsed into one entry carrying the most frequent genes and DNA. The authors' filters were not applied to this entry. The sample table contains roughly 200,000 distinct CDR3 sequences; only one count was recorded for around 40% of them. In total, the top ten clones hold 5% to 5.5% of the sample.

For this clonotype: This clone's antigen is unknown. This may come from a read error, since a much larger clone is one base off.

The germline V gene sets CDR1 to MDHEN and CDR2 to SYDVKM. From V the trimming removes 9 bases and from J it removes 6 bases, while the gene matches leave 7 bases of the junction unaccounted for. The CDR3 measures 12 amino acids from cysteine to phenylalanine. Only the CDR3 DNA is retained, 36 bases long and in frame from the first base. The sequence joins TRBV28 to TRBJ2-5, and TRBD1 aligns with 7 junction nucleotides. Input material: glioma tissue, nonneoplastic brain tissue, or PBMCs (not recorded which). This receptor was obtained from a human donor with low-grade glioma or glioblastoma, undergoing nonglioma brain surgery, or in good health (not recorded which). The nucleotides read TGTGCCAGACAGAGCAGGGGGAAGACCCAGTACTTC. Translated, this gives CARQSRGKTQYF.